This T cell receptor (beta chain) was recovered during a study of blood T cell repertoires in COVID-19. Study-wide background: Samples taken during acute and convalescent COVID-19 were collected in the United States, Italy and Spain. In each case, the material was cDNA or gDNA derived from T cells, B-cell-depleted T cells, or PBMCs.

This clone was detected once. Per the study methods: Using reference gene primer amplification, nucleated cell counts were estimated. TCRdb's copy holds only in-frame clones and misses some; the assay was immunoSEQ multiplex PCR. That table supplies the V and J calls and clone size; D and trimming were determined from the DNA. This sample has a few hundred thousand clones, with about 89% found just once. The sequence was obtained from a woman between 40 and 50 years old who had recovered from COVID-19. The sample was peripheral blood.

CDR3 sequence (DNA): TGTGCCAGCAGCCTGCGGGTAGGGATCGGCCCTGGAGAAAAACTGTTTTTT. It encodes CASSLRVGIGPGEKLFF. The chain links TRBV5-8 to TRBJ1-4; D not certain. This CDR3 has 17 amino acids. V dropped 4 bases and J dropped 8 bases, with 24 bases sitting between them. Germline values: CDR1 SGHTS, CDR2 YDEGEE.